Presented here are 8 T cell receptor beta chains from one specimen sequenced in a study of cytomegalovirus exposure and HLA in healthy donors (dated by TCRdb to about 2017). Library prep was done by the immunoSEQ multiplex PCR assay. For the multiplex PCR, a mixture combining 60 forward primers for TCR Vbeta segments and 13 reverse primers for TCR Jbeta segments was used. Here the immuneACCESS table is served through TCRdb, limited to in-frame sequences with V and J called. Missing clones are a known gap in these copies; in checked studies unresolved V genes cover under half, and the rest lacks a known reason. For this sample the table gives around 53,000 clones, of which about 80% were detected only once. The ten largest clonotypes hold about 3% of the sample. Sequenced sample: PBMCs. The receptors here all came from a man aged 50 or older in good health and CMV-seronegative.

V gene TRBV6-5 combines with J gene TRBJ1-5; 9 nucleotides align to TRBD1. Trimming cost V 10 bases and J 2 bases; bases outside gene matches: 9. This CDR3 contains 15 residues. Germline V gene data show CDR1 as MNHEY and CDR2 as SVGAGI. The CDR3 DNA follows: TGTGCCACTAAGACCGGGACAGGGCGCAATCAGCCCCAGCATTTT. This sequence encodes CATKTGTGRNQPQHF.

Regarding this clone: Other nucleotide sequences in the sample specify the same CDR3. The CDR3 loop reads CASSFGLAGGTDTQYF. CDR3 DNA: TGTGCCAGCAGCTTTGGACTAGCGGGGGGCACAGATACGCAGTATTTT. The chain is built from TRBV7-2 and TRBJ2-3; 13 nucleotides agree with TRBD2. The J segment lost 1 base and the V segment lost 3 bases, leaving 1 base of the junction unmatched. The CDR3 is 16 amino acids. The germline V gene encodes CDR1 SGHTA and CDR2 FQGNSA. Supplemented by reference TRBV7-2 and TRBJ2-3, the full variable domain reads GAGVSQSPSNKVTEKGKDVELRCDPISGHTALYWYRQSLGQGLEFLIYFQGNSAPDKSGLPSDRFSAERTGGSVSTLTIQRTQQEDSAVYLCASSFGLAGGTDTQYFGPGTRLTVL.

Here the CDR3 DNA reads TGTGCCAGCAGTGAAAGGGTAGGGGAGTACTTC. This gives the protein CASSERVGEYF. The chain carries TRBV2 and TRBJ2-5; D may be TRBD1 (5 bases). From germline, CDR1 is SNHLY and CDR2 FYNNEI. The length of the CDR3 is 11 residues. V gave up 2 bases and J gave up 12 bases, with 10 bases separating them.

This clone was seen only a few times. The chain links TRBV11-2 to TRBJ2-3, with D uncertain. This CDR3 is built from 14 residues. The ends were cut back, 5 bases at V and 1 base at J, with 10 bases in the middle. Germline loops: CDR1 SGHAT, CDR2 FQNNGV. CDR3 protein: CASSATIGTDTQYF. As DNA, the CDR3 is TGTGCCAGCAGCGCCACTATAGGCACAGATACGCAGTATTTT.

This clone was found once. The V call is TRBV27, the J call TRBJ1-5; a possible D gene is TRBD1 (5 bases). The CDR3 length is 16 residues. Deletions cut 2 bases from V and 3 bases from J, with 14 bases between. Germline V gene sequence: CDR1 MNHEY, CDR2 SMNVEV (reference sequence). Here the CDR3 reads CASSLRGRALNQPQHF. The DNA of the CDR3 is TGTGCCAGCAGTTTAAGGGGAAGGGCCCTCAATCAGCCCCAGCATTTT.

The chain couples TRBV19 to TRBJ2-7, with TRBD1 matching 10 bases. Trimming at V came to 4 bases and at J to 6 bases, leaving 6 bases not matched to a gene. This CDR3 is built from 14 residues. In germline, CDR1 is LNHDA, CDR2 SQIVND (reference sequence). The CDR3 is CASSTGTGVPEQYF. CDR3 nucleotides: TGTGCCAGTAGTACCGGGACAGGGGTCCCCGAGCAGTACTTC.

The CDR3 loop reads CASKEQANYGYTF. As DNA, the CDR3 is TGTGCCAGCAAAGAACAGGCTAACTATGGCTACACCTTC. This rearrangement joins TRBV6-1 to TRBJ1-2, with D tentatively TRBD1 (5 bases). The CDR3 consists of 13 residues. Germline CDR1 reads MNHNS; CDR2 reads SASEGT. V shed 7 bases and J shed 0 bases, with 9 bases lying between them.

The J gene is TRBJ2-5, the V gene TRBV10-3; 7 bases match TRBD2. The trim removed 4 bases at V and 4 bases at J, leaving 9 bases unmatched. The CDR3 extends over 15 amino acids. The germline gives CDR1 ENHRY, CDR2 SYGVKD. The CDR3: CAISGGGTRGETQYF. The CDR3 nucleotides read TGTGCCATCAGTGGGGGGGGGACCCGGGGAGAGACCCAGTACTTC.